A selection of T cell receptor beta chains follows, all from one sample in a study of shared clonotypes between healthy human individuals. Sequencing was performed with immunoSEQ multiplex PCR; in TCRdb, only in-frame clones are kept and a portion is missing. This sample has roughly 2.1 million clones, with about 92% found just once. The material sequenced was naive CD8+ T cells from PBMCs. These receptors originate from a man younger than 30 in good health. Some clones in this sample may be carry-over from other donors' samples. Each CDR3 is given without its conserved first and last residue. Fields, in order: V gene, D gene, CDR3 protein. The D gene is left open where the match is weak.

>TRBV6-5|TRBD1
ASSYTRDRRRETQY
>TRBV4-1|NA
ASSQAQFHEQY
>TRBV11-2|TRBD1
ASSLVTGEGEQY
>TRBV4-3|TRBD2
ASSLGGGNEQY
>TRBV11-2|TRBD2
ASSQSRTSGYNEQF
>TRBV7-3|TRBD2
ASSLIRLSGSGGELF
>TRBV10-3|NA
AISVVREHTDTQY
>TRBV19|NA
ASSTGGARSQH
>TRBV2|NA
ASSAGPQPQH
>TRBV5-1|TRBD2
ASSLGGREADTQY
>TRBV7-3|NA
ASSLLAGEGHEQY
>TRBV9|NA
ASSGGTEAF
>TRBV10-2|NA
ASREMIHTEAF
>TRBV7-6|NA
ASSLSAPGVSEQF
>TRBV29-1|NA
SVGGRRGEQY
>TRBV13|NA
ASSFSAGPYEQY